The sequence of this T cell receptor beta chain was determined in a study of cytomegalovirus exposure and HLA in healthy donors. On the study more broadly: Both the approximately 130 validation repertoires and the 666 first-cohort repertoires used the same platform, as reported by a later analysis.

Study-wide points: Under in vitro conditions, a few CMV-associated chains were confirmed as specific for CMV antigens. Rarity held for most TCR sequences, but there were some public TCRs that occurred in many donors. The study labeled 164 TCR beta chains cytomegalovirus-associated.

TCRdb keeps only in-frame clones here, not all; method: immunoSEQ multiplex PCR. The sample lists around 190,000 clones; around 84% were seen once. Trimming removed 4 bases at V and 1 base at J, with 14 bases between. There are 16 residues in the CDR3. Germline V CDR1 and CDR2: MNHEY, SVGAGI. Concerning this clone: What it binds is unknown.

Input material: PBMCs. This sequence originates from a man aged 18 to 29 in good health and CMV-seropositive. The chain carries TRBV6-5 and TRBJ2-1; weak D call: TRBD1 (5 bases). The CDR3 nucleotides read TGTGCCAGCAGTTCCGTCGGCAGGGTGTCCTACAATGAGCAGTTCTTC. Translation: CASSSVGRVSYNEQFF.